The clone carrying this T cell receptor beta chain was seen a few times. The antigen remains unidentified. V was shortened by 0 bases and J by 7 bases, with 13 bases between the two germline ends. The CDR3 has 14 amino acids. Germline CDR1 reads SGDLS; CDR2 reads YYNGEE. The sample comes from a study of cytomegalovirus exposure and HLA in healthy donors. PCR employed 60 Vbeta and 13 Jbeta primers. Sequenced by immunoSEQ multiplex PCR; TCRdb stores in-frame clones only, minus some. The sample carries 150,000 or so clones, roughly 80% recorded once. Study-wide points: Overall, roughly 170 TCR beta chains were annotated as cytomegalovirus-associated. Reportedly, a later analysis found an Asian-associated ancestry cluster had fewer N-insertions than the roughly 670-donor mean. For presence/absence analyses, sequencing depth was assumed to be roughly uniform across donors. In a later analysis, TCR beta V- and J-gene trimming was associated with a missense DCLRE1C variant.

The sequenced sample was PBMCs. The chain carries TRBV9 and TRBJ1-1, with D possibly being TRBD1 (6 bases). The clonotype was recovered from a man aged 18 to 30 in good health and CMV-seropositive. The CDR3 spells CASSVDGTTDEAFF. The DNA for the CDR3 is TGTGCCAGCAGCGTAGACGGGACAACCGATGAAGCTTTCTTT. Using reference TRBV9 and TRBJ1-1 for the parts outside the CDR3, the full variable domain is DSGVTQTPKHLITATGQRVTLRCSPRSGDLSVYWYQQSLDQGLQFLIQYYNGEERAKGNILERFSAQQFPDLHSELNLSSLELGDSALYFCASSVDGTTDEAFFGQGTRLTVV.